These 17 T cell receptor beta chains originate from one sample sequenced in a study of blood T cell repertoires in COVID-19. Sequencing used immunoSEQ multiplex PCR; TCRdb keeps in-frame clones, though not all of them. Found here are over 250,000 clones, 90% of them singletons; the top ten hold 2.6%. Specimen: PBMCs or T cells enriched from blood (not recorded which). The origin of the receptors is a man aged 55 to 70 who had recovered from COVID-19.

The J gene is TRBJ2-2, the V gene TRBV3-1 (or the pseudogene TRBV3-2); 11 positions agree with TRBD2. V dropped 0 bases and J dropped 5; count of bases not matched to a gene: 2. The CDR3 runs to 16 residues. In germline, CDR1 is LGHDT, CDR2 YNNKEL (reference sequence). The CDR3 nucleotides are TGTGCCAGCAGCCAAGAAAGACTAGCGGGAACCGGGGAGCTGTTTTTT. Translated, it gives CASSQERLAGTGELFF.

The chain employs TRBV10-3 and TRBJ1-3, with TRBD1 identical over 7 bases. The germline V gene has CDR1 ENHRY and CDR2 SYGVKD. Trimming removed 3 bases from V and 0 bases from J; junction bases left unmatched: 5. The CDR3 is 16 residues long. CDR3 amino acids: CAISEATGVSGNTIYF. The CDR3 nucleotides read TGTGCCATCAGTGAAGCTACAGGGGTCTCTGGAAACACCATATATTTT.

This rearrangement joins TRBV20-1 to TRBJ2-7; 10 nucleotides match TRBD1. The CDR3 runs 13 residues. J was trimmed by 7 bases and V by 3 bases; bases with no gene match: 6. CDR1 and CDR2 from the germline V gene are DFQATT and SNEGSKA (reference sequence). CDR3 in amino acids: CSASRDRGWEQYF. The CDR3 region has the DNA TGCAGTGCTAGTAGGGACAGGGGATGGGAGCAGTACTTC.

The chain carries TRBV19 and TRBJ2-6, with no clear D. Germline V gives CDR1 LNHDA, CDR2 SQIVND (reference sequence). V was clipped by 3 bases and J by 0 bases, with 6 bases between them. CDR3 size: 15 residues. CDR3 in amino acids: CASSITASGANVLTF. CDR3 DNA sequence: TGTGCCAGTAGTATCACAGCCTCTGGGGCCAACGTCCTGACTTTC.

The V gene is TRBV7-9, the J gene TRBJ2-6; D is perhaps TRBD1 (6 bases). The germline V gene encodes CDR1 SEHNR and CDR2 FQNEAQ (reference sequence). V was cut by 5 bases and J by 2 bases, with 16 bases left in between. This CDR3 is 17 amino acids long. The CDR3 is CASSTYYRDTGANVLTF. The CDR3 DNA reads TGTGCCAGCAGCACATATTACAGGGATACTGGGGCCAACGTCCTGACTTTC.

The CDR3 protein is CASRKDRGEETQYF. The CDR3 region has the DNA TGTGCCAGCAGGAAGGACAGGGGGGAAGAGACCCAGTACTTC. V and J are TRBV6-5 and TRBJ2-5; 10 bases are a match to TRBD1. V lost 6 bases to trimming and J lost 3 bases; unmatched junction nucleotides: 4. This CDR3 is built from 14 residues. From germline, CDR1 is MNHEY and CDR2 SVGAGI.

The chain uses TRBV6-5 and TRBJ1-6; 10 bases align to TRBD1. This CDR3 spans 15 amino acids. V lost 7 bases to trimming and J lost 7 bases; unmatched junction nucleotides: 7. CDR1 MNHEY and CDR2 SVGAGI come from the germline V gene. The CDR3 loop is CASKTGTGVNSPLHF. The CDR3 DNA reads as TGTGCCAGCAAAACCGGGACAGGGGTCAATTCACCCCTCCACTTT.

This clone was detected only once. One end of the junction is discordant with germline, which a read error may explain. This chain connects TRBV7-7 to TRBJ2-7; 9 positions match TRBD2. CDR1 is SSHAT and CDR2 is FNYEAQ in the germline V gene (reference sequence). The CDR3 contains 15 residues. As DNA, the CDR3 is TGTGCTAGCAGCGGCGGGAGGGGGACGGGCTACGAGCAGTACTTC. This codes for CASSGGRGTGYEQYF.

V is TRBV29-1 and J is TRBJ2-1, with D possibly TRBD2 on 6 matching bases. V shed 7 bases and J shed 0 bases, with 10 bases lying between them. CDR3 length equals 13 residues. In germline, CDR1 is SQVTM, CDR2 ANQGSEA. CDR3 in DNA: TGCAGCGCGGGAGCCTTCTCCTACAATGAGCAGTTCTTC. Residues: CSAGAFSYNEQFF.

The chain has TRBV12-5 and TRBJ2-2, with a tentative D call TRBD2 (7 bases). Per the germline V gene, CDR1 is LGHNT and CDR2 is FRNRAP. V shed 2 bases and J shed 4 bases, with 14 bases lying between them. The CDR3 spans 16 residues. The chain's CDR3 is CASGLIVGGATGELFF. The CDR3 DNA is TGTGCTAGTGGTTTGATCGTAGGGGGGGCCACCGGGGAGCTGTTTTTT.

The chain is built from TRBV15 and TRBJ1-3, with 8 bases fitting TRBD1. From germline, CDR1 is LNHNV and CDR2 YYDKDF (reference sequence). This CDR3 spans 15 amino acids. Losses at the gene ends were 3 bases for V and 4 bases for J; bases not matched to a gene: 5. CDR3 nucleotides: TGTGCCACCAGCAGGAACAGGGGGTCGGGAAACACCATATATTTT. It specifies CATSRNRGSGNTIYF.

The CDR3 reads CASSPALLQGNFREETQYF. DNA of the CDR3: TGTGCCAGCTCACCTGCCCTCTTACAGGGGAACTTTAGGGAAGAGACCCAGTACTTC. The V and J genes are TRBV18 and TRBJ2-5; TRBD1 matches at 7 bases. CDR3 length: 19 residues. Trimming took 3 bases from V and 3 from J; bases not matched to a gene: 19. The V gene's germline CDR1 is KGHSH and CDR2 LQKENI.

This clone has only one observation. This rearrangement joins TRBV6-5 to TRBJ1-6; 9 nucleotides match TRBD1. Germline trimming cut 4 bases from V and 7 bases from J; bases unmatched to any gene: 8. CDR1 is MNHEY and CDR2 is SVGAGI in the germline V gene. The CDR3 sequence is 16 residues long. The DNA of the CDR3 is TGTGCCAGCAGTTCCCAACCCGGGACAGGGAATTCACCCCTCCACTTT. It translates to CASSSQPGTGNSPLHF.

J is TRBJ2-3 and V is TRBV4-1; D remains unclear. Trimming stripped 3 bases from V and 0 bases from J, with 13 bases between. Germline V CDR1 and CDR2: MGHRA, YSYEKL. The CDR3 runs 16 residues. CDR3 loop: CASSQTLPGSTDTQYF. The CDR3 region has the DNA TGCGCCAGCAGCCAGACCCTCCCAGGAAGCACAGATACGCAGTATTTT.

V is TRBV7-3 and J is TRBJ1-6; possible D gene TRBD1, 5 bases. The length of the CDR3 is 14 residues. V was shortened by 3 bases and J by 8 bases, with 11 bases between the two germline ends. Germline CDR1 and CDR2: SGHTA and FQGTGA. The DNA for the CDR3 is TGTGCCAGCAGCTTGGGGGGGTTTGATTCACCCCTCCACTTT. This sequence encodes CASSLGGFDSPLHF.

The chain carries TRBV19 and TRBJ1-4; no clear D gene. The CDR3 has 11 residues. Deletions cut 6 bases from V and 11 bases from J, with 10 bases between. The germline V gene has CDR1 LNHDA and CDR2 SQIVND (reference sequence). The CDR3 protein is CASREVAKLFF. CDR3 nucleotides: TGTGCCAGTAGAGAGGTTGCGAAACTGTTTTTT. Using reference TRBV19 and TRBJ1-4 for the parts outside the CDR3, the full variable domain is DGGITQSPKYLFRKEGQNVTLSCEQNLNHDAMYWYRQDPGQGLRLIYYSQIVNDFQKGDIAEGYSVSREKKESFPLTVTSAQKNPTAFYLCASREVAKLFFGSGTQLSVL.

The chain uses TRBV6-6 and TRBJ1-6; a possible D gene is TRBD1 (6 bases). Germline loops: CDR1 MNHNY, CDR2 SVGAGI (reference sequence). The V end was cut by 2 bases, the J end by 9 bases, with 11 bases between. The CDR3 runs to 14 residues. CDR3 in DNA: TGTGCCAGCAGTTACGCAGGGGATCGTTCACCCCTCCACTTT. It yields the protein CASSYAGDRSPLHF.